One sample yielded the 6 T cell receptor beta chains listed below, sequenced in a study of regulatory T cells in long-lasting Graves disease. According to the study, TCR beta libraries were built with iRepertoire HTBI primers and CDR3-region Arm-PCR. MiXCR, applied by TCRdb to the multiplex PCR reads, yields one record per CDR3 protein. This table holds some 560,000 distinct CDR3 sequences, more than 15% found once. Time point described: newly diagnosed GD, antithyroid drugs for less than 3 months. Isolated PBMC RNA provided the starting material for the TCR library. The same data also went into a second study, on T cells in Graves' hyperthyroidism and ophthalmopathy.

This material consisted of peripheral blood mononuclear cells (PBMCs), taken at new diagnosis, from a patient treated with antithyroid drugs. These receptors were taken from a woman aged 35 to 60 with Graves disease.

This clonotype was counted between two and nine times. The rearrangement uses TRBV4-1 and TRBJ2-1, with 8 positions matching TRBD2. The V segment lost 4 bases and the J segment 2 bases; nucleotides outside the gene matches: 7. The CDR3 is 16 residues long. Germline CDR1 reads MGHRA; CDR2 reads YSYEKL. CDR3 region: CASSRLPGLAYNEQFF. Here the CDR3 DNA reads TGCGCCAGCAGCCGGCTCCCGGGACTAGCCTACAATGAGCAGTTCTTC.

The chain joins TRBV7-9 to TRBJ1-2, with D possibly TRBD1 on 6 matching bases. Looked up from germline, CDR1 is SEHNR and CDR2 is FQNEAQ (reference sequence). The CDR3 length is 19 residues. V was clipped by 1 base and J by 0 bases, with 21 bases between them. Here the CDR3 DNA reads TGTGCCAGCAGCTTAGGTGGGGGGCCCGGGAAGCTTTCTAACTATGGCTACACCTTC. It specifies CASSLGGGPGKLSNYGYTF.

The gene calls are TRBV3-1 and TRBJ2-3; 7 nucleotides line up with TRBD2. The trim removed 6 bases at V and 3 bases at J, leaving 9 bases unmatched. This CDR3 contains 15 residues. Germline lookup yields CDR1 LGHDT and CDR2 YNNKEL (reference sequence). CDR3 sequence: CASSFGGGWTDTQYF. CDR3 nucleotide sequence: TGTGCCAGCAGTTTCGGGGGAGGGTGGACAGATACGCAGTATTTT.

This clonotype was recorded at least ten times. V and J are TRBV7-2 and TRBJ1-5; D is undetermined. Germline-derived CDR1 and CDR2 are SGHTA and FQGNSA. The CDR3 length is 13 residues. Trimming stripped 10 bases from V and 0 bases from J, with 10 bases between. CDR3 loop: CATGWASNQPQHF. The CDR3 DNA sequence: TGTGCCACGGGGTGGGCTAGCAATCAGCCCCAGCATTTT.

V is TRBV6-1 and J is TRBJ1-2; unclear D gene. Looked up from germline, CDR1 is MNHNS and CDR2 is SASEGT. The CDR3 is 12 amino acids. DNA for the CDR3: TGTGCTACTTCCCAGGCTAACTATGGCTACACCTTC. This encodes CATSQANYGYTF.

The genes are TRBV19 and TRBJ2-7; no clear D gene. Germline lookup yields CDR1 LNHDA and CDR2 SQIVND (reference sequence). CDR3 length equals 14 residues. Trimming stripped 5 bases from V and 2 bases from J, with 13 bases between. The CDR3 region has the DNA TGTGCCAGTAGTTCCGTGACGGGTCCCTACGAGCAGTACTTC. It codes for CASSSVTGPYEQYF. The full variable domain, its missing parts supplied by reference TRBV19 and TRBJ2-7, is DGGITQSPKYLFRKEGQNVTLSCEQNLNHDAMYWYRQDPGQGLRLIYYSQIVNDFQKGDIAEGYSVSREKKESFPLTVTSAQKNPTAFYLCASSSVTGPYEQYFGPGTRLTVT.